The entry that follows covers one T cell receptor beta chain sequence. Its cognate antigen has yet to be identified. The germline V gene (reference sequence) yields DFQATT for CDR1 and SNEGSKA for CDR2. From the cysteine through the phenylalanine, the CDR3 covers 14 amino acids. DNA was not recorded. HCMV-specific IgG was detected in serum with a commercial ELISA kit to determine HCMV serostatus. Peripheral blood mononuclear cells were isolated from blood by Ficoll density gradient centrifugation. Sequenced on an Illumina HiSeq 2000. TCR beta cDNA libraries were made by 5'RACE template switching that added a universal primer site and unique molecular identifiers. Priming for cDNA synthesis came from the TCR beta constant segment, and two successive PCR amplification steps followed. Turning to the authors' computational methods: MIGEC handled demultiplexing of the reads and grouping by UMI, while MiTCR was used to assemble and quantify clonotypes. To remove erroneous sequences, TCR cDNA sequences were retained only when supported by two or more reads. The tcR package was used for downstream repertoire analysis, and clonotypes were matched between fractions using CDR3 nucleotide sequence together with V segment. VDJmatch was used to annotate antigen specificity against VDJdb, with one amino acid substitution in CDR3 allowed. TCRdb reprocessed the sequencing reads and holds a single record per CDR3 protein sequence, with no DNA. None of the V and J calls come from the authors' own analysis; TCRdb made them. In this sample's table one finds 550,000 to 600,000 distinct CDR3 sequences. Under 4.5% of the sample comes from the top ten.

The entry originates in a study of T cells expressing NK-cell markers (dated by TCRdb to about 2020). Turning to the overall study: In sorted CD3+CD56+NKG2C+, CD3+CD56+NKG2C- and CD3+CD56-NKG2C+ T-cell subsets from 7 to 9 donors, TCR beta-chain repertoires were profiled. Seven of the eight sequenced donors were HCMV-seropositive and one was HCMV-seronegative. Randomly selected healthy volunteers, three men and five women, were used as the eight sequenced donors. Libraries were sequenced as 2 x 150 bp reads on Illumina HiSeq 2000/2500, MiSeq or NextSeq. Overall study results and their limits: Those dominant clonotypes were again the most abundant among CD3+CD56-NKG2C+ cells in four donors, at roughly 25-65%. Whether the expanded NKG2C-expressing T cell clones were specific for HCMV antigens was left unclear. In six donors, the dominant CD3+CD56+NKG2C+ clonotypes were among the top 10 CD8+ clonotypes and accounted for roughly 1.0-8% of CD8+ T cells.

The source is a man between 18 and 29 years old in good health. Donor details come from another sample of the same person, matched by shared clones. The sequenced sample consisted of blood T cells: a sorted CD56 or NKG2C T cell subset, CD4+ or CD8+ T cells, or bulk PBMC T cells (not recorded which). Recombination linked TRBV20-1 to TRBJ2-7; checking the TCRdb D call of TRBD2 is not possible without DNA. The CDR3 region has the sequence CSAGEREGLYEQYF.